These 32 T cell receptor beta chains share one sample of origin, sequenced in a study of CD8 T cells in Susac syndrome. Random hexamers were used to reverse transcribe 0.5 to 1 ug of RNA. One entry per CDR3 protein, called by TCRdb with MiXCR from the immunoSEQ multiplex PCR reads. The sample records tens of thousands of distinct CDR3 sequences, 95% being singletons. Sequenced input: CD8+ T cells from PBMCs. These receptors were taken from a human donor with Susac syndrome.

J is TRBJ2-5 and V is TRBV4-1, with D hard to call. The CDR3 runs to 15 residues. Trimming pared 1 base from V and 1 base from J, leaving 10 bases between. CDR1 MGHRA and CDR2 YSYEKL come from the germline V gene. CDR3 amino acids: CASSQVGSPQETQYF. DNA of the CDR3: TGCGCCAGCAGCCAAGTTGGCAGCCCCCAAGAGACCCAGTACTTC.

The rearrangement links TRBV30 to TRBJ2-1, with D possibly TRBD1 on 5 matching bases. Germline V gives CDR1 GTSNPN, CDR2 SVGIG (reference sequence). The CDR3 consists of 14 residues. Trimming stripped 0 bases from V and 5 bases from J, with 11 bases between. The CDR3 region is CAWSVDLGDNEQFF. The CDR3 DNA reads TGTGCCTGGAGTGTAGATCTAGGGGACAATGAGCAGTTCTTC.

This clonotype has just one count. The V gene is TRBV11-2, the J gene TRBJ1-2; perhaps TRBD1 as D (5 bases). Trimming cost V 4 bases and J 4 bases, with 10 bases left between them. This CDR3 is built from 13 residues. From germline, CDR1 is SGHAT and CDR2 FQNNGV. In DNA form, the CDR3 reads TGTGCCAGCAGCTCGGGACCGACCTATGGCTACACCTTC. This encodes CASSSGPTYGYTF.

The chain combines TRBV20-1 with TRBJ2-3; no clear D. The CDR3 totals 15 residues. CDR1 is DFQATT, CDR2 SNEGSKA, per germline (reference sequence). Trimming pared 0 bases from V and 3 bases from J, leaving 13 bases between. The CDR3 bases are TGCAGTGCTAGAGAGATAGCCATTATAACAGATACGCAGTATTTT. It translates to CSAREIAIITDTQYF.

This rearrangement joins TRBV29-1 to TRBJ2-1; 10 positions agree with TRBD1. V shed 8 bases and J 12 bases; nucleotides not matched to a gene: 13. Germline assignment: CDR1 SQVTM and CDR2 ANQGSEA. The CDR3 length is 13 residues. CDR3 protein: CSSDRGRSSGQFF. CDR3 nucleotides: TGCAGCTCCGACAGGGGGCGTTCGTCGGGGCAGTTCTTC.

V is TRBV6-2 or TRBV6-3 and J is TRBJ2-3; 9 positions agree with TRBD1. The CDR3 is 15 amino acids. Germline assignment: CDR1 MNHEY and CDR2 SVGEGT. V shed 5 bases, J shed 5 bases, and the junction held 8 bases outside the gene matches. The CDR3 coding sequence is TGTGCCAGCAGTCGTCCCGGGACAGGGTTAGATACGCAGTATTTT. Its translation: CASSRPGTGLDTQYF.

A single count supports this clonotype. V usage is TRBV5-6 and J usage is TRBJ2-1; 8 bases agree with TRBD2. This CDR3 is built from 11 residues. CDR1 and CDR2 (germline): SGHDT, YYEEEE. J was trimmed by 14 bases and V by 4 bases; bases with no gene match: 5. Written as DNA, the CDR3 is TGTGCCAGCAGCGAAGGGACTAGAGAGTTCTTC. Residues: CASSEGTREFF.

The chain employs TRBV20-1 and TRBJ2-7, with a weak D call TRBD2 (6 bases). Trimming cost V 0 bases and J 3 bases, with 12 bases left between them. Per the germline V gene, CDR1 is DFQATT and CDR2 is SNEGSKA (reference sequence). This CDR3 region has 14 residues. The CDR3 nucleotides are TGCAGTGCTAGAGACTGGGTGGAGGGCTACGAGCAGTACTTC. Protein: CSARDWVEGYEQYF.

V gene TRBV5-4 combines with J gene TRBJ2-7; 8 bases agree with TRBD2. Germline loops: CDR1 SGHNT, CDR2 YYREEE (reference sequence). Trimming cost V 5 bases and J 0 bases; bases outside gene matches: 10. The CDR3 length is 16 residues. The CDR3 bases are TGTGCCAGCAGTTCTGAGACTAGCGCGAGCTCCTACGAGCAGTACTTC. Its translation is CASSSETSASSYEQYF.

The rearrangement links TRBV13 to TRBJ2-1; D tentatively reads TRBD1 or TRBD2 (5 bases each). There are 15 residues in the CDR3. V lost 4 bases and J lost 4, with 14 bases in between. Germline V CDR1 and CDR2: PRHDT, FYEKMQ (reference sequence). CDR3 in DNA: TGTGCCAGCAGCTCGGCCGGGACGGGGTACAATGAGCAGTTCTTC. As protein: CASSSAGTGYNEQFF.

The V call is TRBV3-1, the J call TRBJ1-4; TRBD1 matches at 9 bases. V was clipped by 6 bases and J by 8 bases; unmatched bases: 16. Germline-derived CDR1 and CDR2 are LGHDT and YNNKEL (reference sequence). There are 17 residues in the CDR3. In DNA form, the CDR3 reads TGTGCCAGCAGTCCAGCGGGCGAGGACAGGGGAGACGAAAAACTGTTTTTT. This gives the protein CASSPAGEDRGDEKLFF.

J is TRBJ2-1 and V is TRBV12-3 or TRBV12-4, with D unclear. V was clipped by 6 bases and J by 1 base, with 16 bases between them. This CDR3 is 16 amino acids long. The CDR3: CASRVGVFRSYNEQFF. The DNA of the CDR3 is TGTGCCAGCAGGGTAGGAGTTTTTAGATCCTACAATGAGCAGTTCTTC.

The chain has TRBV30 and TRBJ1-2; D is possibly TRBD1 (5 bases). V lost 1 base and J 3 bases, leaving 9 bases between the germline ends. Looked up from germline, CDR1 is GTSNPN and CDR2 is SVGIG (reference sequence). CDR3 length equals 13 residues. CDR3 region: CAWSDQGDYGYTF. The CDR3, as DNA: TGTGCCTGGAGTGACCAGGGAGACTATGGCTACACCTTC.

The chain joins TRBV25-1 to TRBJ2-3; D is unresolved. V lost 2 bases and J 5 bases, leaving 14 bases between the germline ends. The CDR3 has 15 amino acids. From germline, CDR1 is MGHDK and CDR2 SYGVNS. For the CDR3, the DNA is TGTGCCAGCAGTGAAAGTCAAGGGATGGGAGATACGCAGTATTTT. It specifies CASSESQGMGDTQYF. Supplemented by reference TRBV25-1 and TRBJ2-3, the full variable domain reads EADIYQTPRYLVIGTGKKITLECSQTMGHDKMYWYQQDPGMELHLIHYSYGVNSTEKGDLSSESTVSRIRTEHFPLTLESARPSHTSQYLCASSESQGMGDTQYFGPGTRLTVL.

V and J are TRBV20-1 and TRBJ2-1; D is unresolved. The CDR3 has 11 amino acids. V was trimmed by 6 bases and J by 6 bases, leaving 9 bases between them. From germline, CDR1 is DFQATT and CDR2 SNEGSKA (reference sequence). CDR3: CSALTGNEQFF. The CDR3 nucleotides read TGCAGTGCCCTGACTGGCAATGAGCAGTTCTTC.

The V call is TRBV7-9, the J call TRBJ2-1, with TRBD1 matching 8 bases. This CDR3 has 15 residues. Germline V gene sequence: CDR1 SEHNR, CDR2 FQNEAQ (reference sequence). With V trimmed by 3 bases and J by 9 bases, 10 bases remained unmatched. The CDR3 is CASSFVQGASGEQFF. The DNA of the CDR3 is TGTGCCAGCAGCTTTGTCCAGGGGGCTTCAGGTGAGCAGTTCTTC.

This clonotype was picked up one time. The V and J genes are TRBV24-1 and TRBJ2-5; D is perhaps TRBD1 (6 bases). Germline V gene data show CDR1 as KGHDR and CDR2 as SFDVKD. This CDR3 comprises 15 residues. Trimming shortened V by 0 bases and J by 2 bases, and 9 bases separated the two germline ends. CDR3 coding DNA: TGTGCCACCAGTGATTTGAGACAGGAGCAAGAGACCCAGTACTTC. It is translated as CATSDLRQEQETQYF.

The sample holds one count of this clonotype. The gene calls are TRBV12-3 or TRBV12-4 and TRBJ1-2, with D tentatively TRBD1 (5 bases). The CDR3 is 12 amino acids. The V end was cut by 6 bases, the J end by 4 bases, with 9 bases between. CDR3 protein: CASRGEVYGYTF. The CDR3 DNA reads TGTGCCAGCAGGGGGGAAGTCTATGGCTACACCTTC.

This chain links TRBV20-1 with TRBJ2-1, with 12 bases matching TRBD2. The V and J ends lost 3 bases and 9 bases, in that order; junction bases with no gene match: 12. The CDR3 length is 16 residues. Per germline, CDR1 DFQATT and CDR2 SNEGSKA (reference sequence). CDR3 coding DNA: TGCAGTGCTAGGGTCCGGAGACTAGCGGGAGAGGGTGAGCAGTTCTTC. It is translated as CSARVRRLAGEGEQFF.

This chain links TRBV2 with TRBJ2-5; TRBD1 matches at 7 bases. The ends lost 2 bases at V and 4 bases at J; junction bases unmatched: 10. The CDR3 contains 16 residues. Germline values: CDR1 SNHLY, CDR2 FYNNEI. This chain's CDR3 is CASSEPTGVDGETQYF. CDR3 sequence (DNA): TGTGCCAGCAGTGAACCAACAGGGGTCGATGGAGAGACCCAGTACTTC.

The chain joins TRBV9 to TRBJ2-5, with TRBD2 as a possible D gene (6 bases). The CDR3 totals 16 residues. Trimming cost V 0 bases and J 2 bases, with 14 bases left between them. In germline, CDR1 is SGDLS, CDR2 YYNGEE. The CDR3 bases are TGTGCCAGCAGCGTAGCTACGGCAGGGAGGCAAGAGACCCAGTACTTC. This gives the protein CASSVATAGRQETQYF. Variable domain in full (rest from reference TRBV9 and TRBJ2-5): DSGVTQTPKHLITATGQRVTLRCSPRSGDLSVYWYQQSLDQGLQFLIQYYNGEERAKGNILERFSAQQFPDLHSELNLSSLELGDSALYFCASSVATAGRQETQYFGPGTRLLVL.

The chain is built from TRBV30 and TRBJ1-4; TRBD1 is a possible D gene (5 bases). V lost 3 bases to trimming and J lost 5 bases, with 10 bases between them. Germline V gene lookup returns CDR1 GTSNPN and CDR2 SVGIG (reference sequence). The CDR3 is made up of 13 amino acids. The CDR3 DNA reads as TGTGCCTGGAGGGACATAGAGAATGAAAAACTGTTTTTT. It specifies CAWRDIENEKLFF.

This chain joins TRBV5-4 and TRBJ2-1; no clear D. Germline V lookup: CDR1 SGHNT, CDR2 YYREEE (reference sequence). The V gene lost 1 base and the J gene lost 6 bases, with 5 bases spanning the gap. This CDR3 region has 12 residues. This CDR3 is CASSLNLNEQFF. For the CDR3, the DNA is TGTGCCAGCAGCTTGAACCTCAATGAGCAGTTCTTC.

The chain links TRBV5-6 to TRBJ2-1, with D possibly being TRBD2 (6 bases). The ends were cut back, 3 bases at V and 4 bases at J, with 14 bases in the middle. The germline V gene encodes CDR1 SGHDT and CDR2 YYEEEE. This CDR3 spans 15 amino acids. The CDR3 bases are TGTGCCAGCAGCTGGAGGGACTGGAAGTACAATGAGCAGTTCTTC. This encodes CASSWRDWKYNEQFF.

The CDR3 loop reads CATSDPNRGEAFF. The DNA for the CDR3 is TGTGCCACCAGTGATCCTAACAGGGGGGAAGCTTTCTTT. This chain links TRBV24-1 with TRBJ1-1, with TRBD1 matching 8 bases. Unmatched junction bases numbered 4, after V lost 3 bases and J lost 8 bases. Germline CDR1 reads KGHDR; CDR2 reads SFDVKD. This CDR3 comprises 13 residues.

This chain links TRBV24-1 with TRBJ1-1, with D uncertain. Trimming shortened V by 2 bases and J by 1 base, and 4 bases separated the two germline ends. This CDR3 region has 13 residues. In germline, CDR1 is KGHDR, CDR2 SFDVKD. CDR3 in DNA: TGTGCCACCAGTGATTGGTCGAACACTGAAGCTTTCTTT. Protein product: CATSDWSNTEAFF.

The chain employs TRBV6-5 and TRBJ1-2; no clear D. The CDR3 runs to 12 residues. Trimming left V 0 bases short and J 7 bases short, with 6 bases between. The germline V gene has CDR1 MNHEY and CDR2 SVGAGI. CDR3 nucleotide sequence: TGTGCCAGCAGTTACTCGCGTGGTGGCTACACCTTC. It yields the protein CASSYSRGGYTF.

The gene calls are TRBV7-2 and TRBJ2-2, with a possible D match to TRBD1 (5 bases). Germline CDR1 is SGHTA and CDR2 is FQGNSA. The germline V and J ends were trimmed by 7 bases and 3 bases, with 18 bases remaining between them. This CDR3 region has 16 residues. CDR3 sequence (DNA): TGTGCCAGCACCCTCAGGGTGGGATGTTACACCGGGGAGCTGTTTTTT. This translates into CASTLRVGCYTGELFF.

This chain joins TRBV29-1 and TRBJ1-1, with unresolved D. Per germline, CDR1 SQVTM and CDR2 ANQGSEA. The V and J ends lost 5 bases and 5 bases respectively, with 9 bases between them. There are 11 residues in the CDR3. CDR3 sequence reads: CSVLRETEAFF. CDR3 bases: TGCAGCGTTCTCCGGGAAACTGAAGCTTTCTTT.

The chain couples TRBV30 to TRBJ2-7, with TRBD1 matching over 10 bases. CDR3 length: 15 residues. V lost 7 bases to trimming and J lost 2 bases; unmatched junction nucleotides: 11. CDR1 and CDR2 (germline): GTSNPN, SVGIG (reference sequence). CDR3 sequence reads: CASDGGTGVTYEQYF. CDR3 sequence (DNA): TGTGCCTCCGATGGGGGGACAGGGGTAACCTACGAGCAGTACTTC.

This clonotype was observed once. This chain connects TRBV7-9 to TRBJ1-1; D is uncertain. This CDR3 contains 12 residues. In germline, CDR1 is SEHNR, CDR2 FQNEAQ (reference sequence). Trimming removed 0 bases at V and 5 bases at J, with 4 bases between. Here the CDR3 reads CASSLAPTEAFF. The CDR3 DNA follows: TGTGCCAGCAGCTTAGCGCCAACTGAAGCTTTCTTT.

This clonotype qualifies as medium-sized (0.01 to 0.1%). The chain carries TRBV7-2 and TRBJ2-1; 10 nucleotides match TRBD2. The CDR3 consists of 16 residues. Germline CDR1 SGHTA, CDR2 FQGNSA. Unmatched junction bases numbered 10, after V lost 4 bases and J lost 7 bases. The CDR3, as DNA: TGTGCCAGCAGCTCATTGGATAGCGGGAGGATTAATGAGCAGTTCTTC. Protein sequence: CASSSLDSGRINEQFF.